This T cell receptor (beta chain) was captured by sequencing in a study of cytomegalovirus exposure and HLA in healthy donors. It was the roughly 120-subject validation cohort, separate from the roughly 700-subject first cohort, to which the donors belonged. This clone appeared once. Its antigen is as yet unknown. The CDR3 totals 13 residues. The ends were cut back, 3 bases at V and 0 bases at J, with 3 bases in the middle. The germline V gene encodes CDR1 MNHEY and CDR2 SMNVEV (reference sequence). Only in-frame clones appear in the TCRdb table, and some are missing; sequencing was by immunoSEQ multiplex PCR. The sample lists roughly 230,000 clones, 90% occurring once. General study points: According to a later analysis, TCR clusters from the first cohort tended to co-occur in the approximately 130 validation repertoires.

The chain recombines TRBV27 with TRBJ1-5; D call uncertain. The sequenced sample was PBMCs. The TCR sequence derives from a woman in her twenties or thirties in good health and CMV-seronegative. The chain's CDR3 is CASSFDSNQPQHF. The CDR3 nucleotides are TGTGCCAGCAGTTTTGATAGCAATCAGCCCCAGCATTTT.